This TCR beta chain emerged from a study of cytomegalovirus exposure and HLA in healthy donors. Points from the study as a whole: The TCR clusters that emerged in the first cohort tended, a later analysis found, to co-occur in the roughly 110 validation repertoires.

Germline V gene lookup returns CDR1 LNHDA and CDR2 SQIVND (reference sequence). The CDR3 extends over 14 amino acids. V shed 4 bases and J shed 12 bases, with 19 bases lying between them. The validation cohort, a group of roughly 120 subjects, included the donors and was separate from the roughly 670-subject first cohort. Here immunoSEQ multiplex PCR was the method, and the copy in TCRdb shows in-frame clones only, minus some. The repertoire holds fewer than 200,000 clones, around nine tenths seen once, with roughly 1.3% in the top ten. A remark on this clone: Antigen: not known.

The gene calls are TRBV19 and TRBJ2-1, with D tentatively TRBD2 (5 bases). This TCR derives from a woman in her 30s in good health and CMV-seronegative. The sample was PBMCs. Written as DNA, the CDR3 is TGTGCCAGTAGTACGAGAATAGGATGGGCGGGGCAGTTCTTC. It yields the protein CASSTRIGWAGQFF.